Following are 31 T cell receptor beta chains from one sample sequenced in a study of T cells in localized non-small cell lung cancer. Some clones are missing from TCRdb's copy, which holds only in-frame ones; the method was immunoSEQ multiplex PCR. The sample includes around 28,000 clones, about 89% of them seen just once. The specimen was peripheral blood, collected before any cancer treatment. The receptor source for this set is a female donor over 55 with stage I lung adenocarcinoma.

The chain is built from TRBV19 and TRBJ2-2, with D possibly matching TRBD1 (5 bases). This CDR3 region has 17 residues. Trimming took off 5 bases at V and 4 bases at J, with 20 bases between the two ends. Germline loops: CDR1 LNHDA, CDR2 SQIVND (reference sequence). The CDR3 here is CASSWLGLGLGTGELFF. The CDR3 DNA reads as TGTGCCAGTAGTTGGTTGGGGCTAGGGTTGGGCACCGGGGAGCTGTTTTTT.

This clone has only one observation. The chain combines TRBV5-1 with TRBJ2-7; perhaps TRBD1 as D (6 bases). The CDR3 extends over 13 amino acids. The germline CDR1 and CDR2 sequences are SGHRS and YFSETQ. Trimming removed 4 bases at V and 2 bases at J, with 10 bases between. The CDR3 loop is CASSLTGPYEQYF. The DNA for the CDR3 is TGCGCCAGCAGCCTGACAGGCCCCTACGAGCAGTACTTC.

The chain combines TRBV25-1 with TRBJ2-1; TRBD2 might be the D (6 bases). The CDR3 is made up of 16 amino acids. The germline V and J ends were trimmed by 4 bases and 4 bases, with 17 bases remaining between them. CDR1 is MGHDK and CDR2 is SYGVNS in the germline V gene. CDR3: CASSGFQGGGYNEQFF. Written as DNA, the CDR3 is TGTGCCAGCAGTGGATTCCAGGGTGGGGGGTACAATGAGCAGTTCTTC.

This chain uses TRBV6-6 with TRBJ1-3; D call uncertain. Germline-derived CDR1 and CDR2 are MNHNY and SVGAGI (reference sequence). CDR3 length equals 12 residues. Between the trimmed V and J ends, which lost 6 bases and 4 bases, there was a span of 7 bases. In nucleotides, the CDR3 is TGTGCCAGCAGCTCACCCGGAAACACCATATATTTT. Protein: CASSSPGNTIYF.

CDR3 nucleotide sequence: TGCGCCAGCAGTGGGACAGCGGCTGAAGCTTTCTTT. As protein: CASSGTAAEAFF. The chain has TRBV10-2 and TRBJ1-1; a possible D gene is TRBD1 (6 bases). The ends were cut back, 4 bases at V and 6 bases at J, with 9 bases in the middle. Germline V CDR1 and CDR2: WSHSY, SAAADI. The CDR3 spans 12 residues.

The gene calls are TRBV9 and TRBJ2-3; either TRBD1 or TRBD2 may fit D (6 bases each). Per the germline V gene, CDR1 is SGDLS and CDR2 is YYNGEE. Trimming stripped 3 bases from V and 0 bases from J, with 11 bases between. This CDR3 is built from 15 residues. CDR3 in amino acids: CASSAGGGSTDTQYF. In DNA form, the CDR3 reads TGTGCCAGCAGCGCCGGAGGGGGAAGCACAGATACGCAGTATTTT.

This sequence joins TRBV11-2 and TRBJ2-5; tentative D call: TRBD2 (5 bases). The CDR3 contains 16 residues. Germline V gene sequence: CDR1 SGHAT, CDR2 FQNNGV. Deletions cut 0 bases from V and 7 bases from J, with 18 bases between. The CDR3 bases are TGTGCCAGCAGCTTAGAGCGGACTCGGGCTTTAGGGACCCAGTACTTC. Amino acids: CASSLERTRALGTQYF.

This clone was seen more than once but under ten times. The gene calls are TRBV4-2 and TRBJ1-2, with 7 bases matching TRBD1. The germline gives CDR1 LGHNA, CDR2 YNFKEQ. CDR3 length: 14 residues. V lost 0 bases, J lost 5 bases, and 3 bases stayed unmatched. This CDR3 is CASSQDGTVYGYTF. The DNA of the CDR3 is TGTGCCAGCAGCCAAGACGGGACAGTTTATGGCTACACCTTC.

V is TRBV6-5 and J is TRBJ2-7; 12 nucleotides agree with TRBD2. Germline values: CDR1 MNHEY, CDR2 SVGAGI. There are 16 residues in the CDR3. Losses at the gene ends were 2 bases for V and 7 bases for J; bases not matched to a gene: 9. CDR3 sequence reads: CASSYRSSGRAWEQYF. CDR3 sequence (DNA): TGTGCCAGCAGTTACCGTTCTAGCGGGAGGGCCTGGGAGCAGTACTTC.

The chain combines TRBV11-2 with TRBJ2-7; D is possibly TRBD2 (6 bases). Germline V gene data show CDR1 as SGHAT and CDR2 as FQNNGV. The CDR3 is 16 amino acids. V was shortened by 1 base and J by 2 bases, with 15 bases between the two germline ends. The CDR3 DNA reads as TGTGCCAGCAGCTTAGGGAGTGCGCCGGGGGCCTACGAGCAGTACTTC. Amino acids: CASSLGSAPGAYEQYF.

The V and J genes are TRBV7-2 and TRBJ1-2; D is ambiguous. With 2 bases removed from V and 8 bases from J, the gap between germline ends came to 18 bases. The germline gives CDR1 SGHTA, CDR2 FQGNSA. This CDR3 spans 15 amino acids. CDR3 residues: CASSLNLGPLGGYTF. CDR3 sequence (DNA): TGTGCCAGCAGCTTAAATTTGGGCCCGCTAGGAGGCTACACCTTC.

The rearrangement joins TRBV29-1 to TRBJ2-7; TRBD1 agrees at 7 bases. V dropped 0 bases and J dropped 9; count of bases not matched to a gene: 11. In germline, CDR1 is SQVTM, CDR2 ANQGSEA. The CDR3 runs 14 residues. CDR3 residues: CSVEDSSWGTVQYF. Here the CDR3 DNA reads TGCAGCGTTGAAGATTCCTCGTGGGGGACAGTGCAGTACTTC.

J is TRBJ1-4 and V is TRBV9; D gene ambiguous. The germline gives CDR1 SGDLS, CDR2 YYNGEE. V lost 1 base to trimming and J lost 3 bases, with 4 bases between them. There are 13 residues in the CDR3. The CDR3 spells CASSVRPNEKLFF. In DNA, the CDR3 is TGTGCCAGCAGCGTAAGGCCTAATGAAAAACTGTTTTTT.

The chain recombines TRBV6-6 with TRBJ2-7, with D unclear. V dropped 4 bases and J dropped 7 bases, with 14 bases sitting between them. The CDR3 covers 13 residues. Germline V lookup: CDR1 MNHNY, CDR2 SVGAGI (reference sequence). The CDR3 coding sequence is TGTGCCAGCAGTTCCTCACCGAGATATGAGCAGTACTTC. Protein: CASSSSPRYEQYF.

The table lists this clone with a few counts. The rearrangement joins TRBV5-1 to TRBJ1-2; TRBD1 is a possible D gene (5 bases). Trimming pared 0 bases from V and 4 bases from J, leaving 10 bases between. CDR3 length: 14 residues. CDR1 is SGHRS, CDR2 YFSETQ, per germline. CDR3 sequence: CASSLDGASYGYTF. The CDR3 coding sequence is TGCGCCAGCAGCTTGGACGGGGCCTCCTATGGCTACACCTTC. The variable domain in full, with the rest retrieved from reference TRBV5-1 and TRBJ1-2, is KAGVTQTPRYLIKTRGQQVTLSCSPISGHRSVSWYQQTPGQGLQFLFEYFSETQRNKGNFPGRFSGRQFSNSRSEMNVSTLELGDSALYLCASSLDGASYGYTFGSGTRLTVV.

The CDR3 nucleotides are TGTGCCAGCAGCTTAGGCGTGTCGGCCGGGGAGCTGTTTTTT. Its protein is CASSLGVSAGELFF. This rearrangement joins TRBV11-2 to TRBJ2-2, with unresolved D. Trimming removed 1 base from V and 6 bases from J, with 9 bases in between. Germline values: CDR1 SGHAT, CDR2 FQNNGV. The CDR3 consists of 14 residues.

The rearrangement uses TRBV27 and TRBJ2-7; D is unresolved. The V end was cut by 7 bases, the J end by 3 bases, with 16 bases between. Germline values: CDR1 MNHEY, CDR2 SMNVEV (reference sequence). The CDR3 is 14 residues long. The CDR3 bases are TGTGCCAGCAAATTGGGGAACAGCAACTACGAGCAGTACTTC. This gives the protein CASKLGNSNYEQYF.

J is TRBJ1-4 and V is TRBV30, with a tentative D call TRBD1 (6 bases). Between the trimmed V and J ends, which lost 1 base and 7 bases, there was a span of 13 bases. CDR1 is GTSNPN, CDR2 SVGIG, per germline (reference sequence). CDR3 length: 14 amino acids. The CDR3: CAWSGAGAGEKLFF. The DNA of the CDR3 is TGTGCCTGGAGTGGGGCAGGGGCTGGTGAAAAACTGTTTTTT.

V gene TRBV6-1 combines with J gene TRBJ1-1, with D perhaps matching TRBD1 (6 bases). This CDR3 has 13 amino acids. The V and J ends lost 7 bases and 1 base respectively, with 10 bases between them. CDR1 and CDR2 from the germline V gene are MNHNS and SASEGT. The CDR3 region is CASKWGANTEAFF. DNA for the CDR3: TGTGCCAGCAAGTGGGGGGCGAACACTGAAGCTTTCTTT.

This sequence joins TRBV6-6 and TRBJ2-1, with 7 bases that match TRBD2. From germline, CDR1 is MNHNY and CDR2 SVGAGI (reference sequence). This CDR3 region has 15 residues. The V gene end was trimmed by 5 bases and the J gene end by 3 bases; junction bases not matched to a gene: 7. CDR3 nucleotides: TGTGCCAGCAGTAGCGGGGACGCCATCTACAATGAGCAGTTCTTC. Translated, it gives CASSSGDAIYNEQFF.

This clone was found once. The chain is built from TRBV13 and TRBJ2-1; no clear D gene. Germline loops: CDR1 PRHDT, CDR2 FYEKMQ (reference sequence). Trimming removed 5 bases at V and 10 bases at J, with 12 bases between. This CDR3 has 12 residues. The CDR3 DNA reads TGTGCCAGCAGCCCCCGCGAAGGGGAGCAGTTCTTC. Translation gives CASSPREGEQFF.

The chain has TRBV7-6 and TRBJ2-7, with TRBD2 identical over 8 bases. This CDR3 is built from 13 residues. With 7 bases clipped from V and 6 bases from J, the junction kept 8 bases outside the gene matches. The germline V gene encodes CDR1 SGHVS and CDR2 FNYEAQ. CDR3 sequence: CASTVAGTREQYF. The CDR3 region has the DNA TGTGCCAGCACCGTAGCGGGAACCCGCGAGCAGTACTTC.

The chain combines TRBV4-2 with TRBJ2-7; 8 positions agree with TRBD2. This CDR3 region has 14 residues. Germline V lookup: CDR1 LGHNA, CDR2 YNFKEQ. Trimming at V came to 0 bases and at J to 4 bases, leaving 2 bases not matched to a gene. CDR3 amino acids: CASSQELAAYEQYF. CDR3 nucleotide sequence: TGTGCCAGCAGCCAAGAACTAGCGGCATACGAGCAGTACTTC.

The genes are TRBV28 and TRBJ1-5, with a tentative D call TRBD1 (6 bases). CDR1 and CDR2 from the germline V gene are MDHEN and SYDVKM. V lost 2 bases, J lost 7 bases, and 18 bases lay in between. The CDR3 loop spans 16 amino acids. CDR3 in DNA: TGTGCCAGCAGTTTACCTTACAGGGCCCAGCGGCAGCCCCAGCATTTT. It translates to CASSLPYRAQRQPQHF.

This clone is a singleton in its sample. The chain carries TRBV6-6 and TRBJ2-1; D remains ambiguous. The germline gives CDR1 MNHNY, CDR2 SVGAGI (reference sequence). The V gene lost 8 bases and the J gene lost 5 bases, with 10 bases spanning the gap. The CDR3 has 12 amino acids. Here the CDR3 reads CASSMMNNEQFF. The CDR3 DNA reads as TGTGCCAGCTCAATGATGAACAATGAGCAGTTCTTC.

This clone came up a few times. The chain recombines TRBV14 with TRBJ2-5; no reliable D call. The V gene lost 1 base and the J gene lost 7 bases, with 10 bases spanning the gap. Germline loops: CDR1 SGHDN, CDR2 FVKESK. The CDR3 has 13 amino acids. The CDR3, as DNA: TGTGCCAGCAGCCAAGTATTTTCCGGGACCCAGTACTTC. Translation: CASSQVFSGTQYF.

The chain recombines TRBV28 with TRBJ1-5, with 7 bases matching TRBD1. V gave up 7 bases and J gave up 11 bases; unmatched junction bases: 17. The CDR3 extends over 15 amino acids. Germline assignment: CDR1 MDHEN and CDR2 SYDVKM. In DNA, the CDR3 is TGTGCCAGCACGCCCGCCGGACAGGCCCCCCCGTCCCAGCATTTT. Translated, it gives CASTPAGQAPPSQHF.

The rearrangement uses TRBV9 and TRBJ2-7, with D perhaps matching TRBD1 (6 bases). The ends were cut back, 4 bases at V and 4 bases at J, with 12 bases in the middle. Germline V CDR1 and CDR2: SGDLS, YYNGEE. The CDR3 length is 13 residues. CDR3 coding DNA: TGTGCCAGCAGCAAATCAGGGGTTTACGAGCAGTACTTC. It specifies CASSKSGVYEQYF.

The chain has TRBV9 and TRBJ2-6; D ambiguous. Looked up from germline, CDR1 is SGDLS and CDR2 is YYNGEE. V lost 0 bases and J 0 bases, leaving 4 bases between the germline ends. The CDR3 runs to 15 residues. The CDR3 here is CASSVATSGANVLTF. The CDR3, as DNA: TGTGCCAGCAGCGTAGCTACCTCTGGGGCCAACGTCCTGACTTTC. The whole variable domain, remainder taken from reference TRBV9 and TRBJ2-6, is DSGVTQTPKHLITATGQRVTLRCSPRSGDLSVYWYQQSLDQGLQFLIQYYNGEERAKGNILERFSAQQFPDLHSELNLSSLELGDSALYFCASSVATSGANVLTFGAGSRLTVL.

J is TRBJ2-4 and V is TRBV4-3; D gene ambiguous. Trimming removed 1 base from V and 10 bases from J, with 11 bases in between. Germline V lookup: CDR1 LGHNA, CDR2 YSLEER. This CDR3 is 13 amino acids long. For the CDR3, the DNA is TGCGCCAGCAGCCAAGGCCTAATTGGGATTCAGTACTTC. Protein sequence: CASSQGLIGIQYF.

This chain uses TRBV28 with TRBJ1-5; possibly TRBD1 for D (5 bases). There are 15 residues in the CDR3. Trimming stripped 1 base from V and 3 bases from J, with 10 bases between. Germline V lookup: CDR1 MDHEN, CDR2 SYDVKM. The CDR3 region has the DNA TGTGCCAGCAGTTTATTAGTAGGGGTCAATCAGCCCCAGCATTTT. This gives the protein CASSLLVGVNQPQHF.